A single sample gave rise to the 10 T cell receptor beta chains below, sequenced in a study of Graves' ophthalmopathy and Graves' hyperthyroidism. The authors amplified TCR beta CDR3 regions from RNA transcripts. HTBI primers were employed in first-round RT-PCR, then a second-round multiplex PCR followed. TCRdb analysed the multiplex PCR reads with MiXCR anew, one entry per CDR3 protein. Here the sample spans about 740,000 distinct CDR3 sequences, 40% being singletons. Input material: peripheral blood. All receptors derive from an adult man with Graves' ophthalmopathy.

There are a few counts of this clonotype. V usage is TRBV6-5 and J usage is TRBJ2-2; D remains ambiguous. CDR3 length: 14 residues. With 2 bases removed from V and 3 bases from J, the gap between germline ends came to 7 bases. Per germline, CDR1 MNHEY and CDR2 SVGAGI. The CDR3 reads CASSYQKYTGELFF. In DNA, the CDR3 is TGTGCCAGCAGTTACCAGAAATACACCGGGGAGCTGTTTTTT.

The chain has TRBV2 and TRBJ2-5; a possible D gene is TRBD2 (5 bases). The CDR3 runs to 12 residues. V shed 10 bases and J shed 2 bases, with 11 bases lying between them. CDR1 and CDR2 (germline): SNHLY, FYNNEI. The CDR3 loop is CATDGEQETQYF. The CDR3 region has the DNA TGTGCCACAGACGGGGAACAAGAGACCCAGTACTTC.

The V call is TRBV24-1, the J call TRBJ2-5, with 11 bases fitting TRBD2. Trimming took 3 bases from V and 5 from J; bases not matched to a gene: 10. The CDR3 is made up of 17 amino acids. Germline-derived CDR1 and CDR2 are KGHDR and SFDVKD. CDR3 in DNA: TGTGCCACCAGTGATGTTATAGCGGGAGGGTCTGCCGAGACCCAGTACTTC. Its protein product is CATSDVIAGGSAETQYF.

This clonotype came up a few times. One end of the junction fails to match germline, which may point to a read error. The rearrangement links TRBV24-1 to TRBJ1-5; 7 nucleotides line up with TRBD1. This CDR3 contains 14 residues. Germline-derived CDR1 and CDR2 are KGHDR and SFDVKD. CDR3 nucleotides: TGTGCCAGCAGTGAACGGGACAGTAATCAGCCCCAGCATTTT. This sequence encodes CASSERDSNQPQHF.

Comment on this clonotype: Its ends do not fully match the called genes, so a read error is possible. V gene TRBV15 combines with J gene TRBJ1-2; TRBD1 matches at 10 bases. Germline V CDR1 and CDR2: LNHNV, YYDKDF (reference sequence). The CDR3 sequence is 13 residues long. The chain's CDR3 is CATRRDRGYGYTF. CDR3 nucleotides: TGTGCTACCAGGAGGGACAGGGGTTATGGCTACACCTTC.

With respect to this clonotype: The junction does not match germline at one end; this may be a read error. The V gene is TRBV20-1, the J gene TRBJ2-7; 7 positions match TRBD1. This CDR3 has 13 residues. In germline, CDR1 is DFQATT, CDR2 SNEGSKA (reference sequence). The CDR3 nucleotides are TGCAGTGCTCCAGACAGGGTCATGTACGAGCAGTGCTTC. Its translation: CSAPDRVMYEQCF.

The rearrangement joins TRBV20-1 to TRBJ2-7; D not resolved. Trimming stripped 3 bases from V and 2 bases from J, with 11 bases between. Germline values: CDR1 DFQATT, CDR2 SNEGSKA (reference sequence). The CDR3 loop spans 13 amino acids. The CDR3 region is CSASFRFPYEQYF. DNA of the CDR3: TGCAGTGCTAGCTTTCGGTTTCCCTACGAGCAGTACTTC.

This clonotype was detected many times. The chain links TRBV10-3 to TRBJ2-7; 12 bases line up with TRBD2. Trimming cost V 2 bases and J 2 bases; bases outside gene matches: 1. The CDR3 has 15 residues. Germline CDR1 is ENHRY and CDR2 is SYGVKD. For the CDR3, the DNA is TGTGCCATCAGTGAGGGACTAGCGGGAACCTACGAGCAGTACTTC. Its protein product is CAISEGLAGTYEQYF.

A few counts support this clonotype. J is TRBJ1-2 and V is TRBV6-1, with 8 positions matching TRBD1. Trimming removed 6 bases from V and 2 bases from J; junction bases left unmatched: 14. Germline CDR1 and CDR2: MNHNS and SASEGT. The CDR3 has 17 residues. The CDR3 DNA reads TGTGCCAGCAGACTTAACGACAGGGGTTGGCGCAACTATGGCTACACCTTC. Protein: CASRLNDRGWRNYGYTF.

This clonotype was found many times. The chain links TRBV5-5 to TRBJ2-7, with 9 bases that match TRBD2. V was pared by 0 bases and J by 7 bases, with 2 bases of the junction left unmatched. This CDR3 region has 13 residues. The germline gives CDR1 SGHKS, CDR2 YYEKEE (reference sequence). In DNA, the CDR3 is TGTGCCAGCAGCTTGGGTCTAGCGGGAGAGCAGTACTTC. Translating it yields CASSLGLAGEQYF.